The clone carrying this T cell receptor (beta chain) was observed many times. TCRdb re-called the RT-PCR reads through MiXCR, storing one row per CDR3 protein. The table lists 550,000 to 750,000 distinct CDR3 sequences, 13% to 15% of them singletons, with 3.6% in the top ten. The specimen sequenced was memory CD4+ T cells from blood. This TCR was recovered from a female donor in good health, serving as a healthy control.

CDR3 sequence reads: CASSGGTGTNTEAFF. In DNA form, the CDR3 reads TGCGCCAGCAGCGGAGGGACAGGGACGAACACTGAAGCTTTCTTT. The chain joins TRBV5-1 to TRBJ1-1, with 9 bases fitting TRBD1. CDR3 size: 15 residues. Losses at the gene ends were 4 bases for V and 1 base for J; bases not matched to a gene: 5. Germline V gene data show CDR1 as SGHRS and CDR2 as YFSETQ.